These 8 T cell receptor beta chains originate from one sample sequenced in a study of T-cell reconstitution after alpha-beta-depleted transplantation in children. This sample's TCRbeta library carried unique molecular identifier barcodes. Via MiXCR, TCRdb re-called the PCR reads, giving one row per CDR3 protein. The data contain more than 150,000 distinct CDR3 sequences, 13% to 15% of them singletons. The sample here was PBMCs from the stem cell graft donor, taken from the stem cell graft. All receptors derive from a human donor who donated a stem cell graft to a child with acute lymphoblastic leukemia.

This clonotype was counted ten times or more. One junction end disagrees with the germline gene, perhaps due to a read error. The chain recombines TRBV12-3 or TRBV12-4 with TRBJ2-2; 10 nucleotides line up with TRBD2. The CDR3 is 14 residues long. The CDR3 nucleotides are TGTGCCAGCAGTCTAGCGGGAGTGGACGGGGAGCTGTTTTTT. It yields the protein CASSLAGVDGELFF.

This clonotype was recorded many times. V and J are TRBV28 and TRBJ1-5, with D possibly matching TRBD1 (5 bases). The V and J ends lost 8 bases and 4 bases respectively, with 9 bases between them. This CDR3 is built from 12 residues. In germline, CDR1 is MDHEN, CDR2 SYDVKM. As DNA, the CDR3 is TGTGCCAGCCACAGGATGAATCAGCCCCAGCATTTT. This codes for CASHRMNQPQHF. Full variable domain (remainder filled in from reference TRBV28 and TRBJ1-5): DVKVTQSSRYLVKRTGEKVFLECVQDMDHENMFWYRQDPGLGLRLIYFSYDVKMKEKGDIPEGYSVSREKKERFSLILESASTNQTSMYLCASHRMNQPQHFGDGTRLSIL.

This chain links TRBV3-1 with TRBJ1-2; 12 nucleotides line up with TRBD1. The CDR3 is made up of 17 amino acids. J was trimmed by 4 bases and V by 10 bases; bases with no gene match: 16. CDR1 and CDR2 from the germline V gene are LGHDT and YNNKEL (reference sequence). CDR3 bases: TGTGCCACCTGCGATACTTTGAAGGGACAGGGGGCCTATGGCTACACCTTC. It specifies CATCDTLKGQGAYGYTF.

The table lists this clonotype with many counts. The rearrangement links TRBV28 to TRBJ1-2; maybe TRBD1 (6 bases). The CDR3 totals 16 residues. Germline V gives CDR1 MDHEN, CDR2 SYDVKM. V was clipped by 3 bases and J by 4 bases, with 18 bases between them. CDR3 amino acids: CASSFKPGDNRYGYTF. CDR3 bases: TGTGCCAGCAGTTTCAAACCCGGGGACAACCGCTATGGCTACACCTTC.

This clonotype has ten or more counts. The chain combines TRBV2 with TRBJ1-1; D is uncertain. V gave up 10 bases and J gave up 1 base, with 10 bases separating them. The CDR3 is 12 amino acids. Germline lookup yields CDR1 SNHLY and CDR2 FYNNEI. The CDR3 nucleotides are TGTGCCAACGGGATCAGGAACACTGAAGCTTTCTTT. This encodes CANGIRNTEAFF.

The gene calls are TRBV21-1 and TRBJ2-7; TRBD2, as called in the table, went unchecked against the DNA. TRBV21-1 corresponds to a pseudogene. The CDR3 runs 20 residues. CDR3 nucleotide sequence: TGTGCCAGCAGCGCTGGGCGGAGGACCACCCCATTCAACAAATTCCACGAGCAGTACTTC. Amino acid sequence: CASSAGRRTTPFNKFHEQYF.

The chain couples TRBV4-1 to TRBJ1-2; 7 bases match TRBD1. The V segment lost 1 base and the J segment 2 bases; nucleotides outside the gene matches: 4. CDR3 length: 15 residues. Germline V gene lookup returns CDR1 MGHRA and CDR2 YSYEKL. The DNA for the CDR3 is TGCGCCAGCAGCCAAGTGGAAGGGGGCAACTATGGCTACACCTTC. Its protein is CASSQVEGGNYGYTF.

This clonotype was detected many times. V gene TRBV12-3 or TRBV12-4 combines with J gene TRBJ1-3; 7 bases align to TRBD1. This CDR3 is built from 16 residues. Trimming at V came to 7 bases and at J to 0 bases, leaving 9 bases not matched to a gene. The DNA for the CDR3 is TGTGCCAGCACCCTAGACAGGGTCGCCTCTGGAAACACCATATATTTT. It codes for CASTLDRVASGNTIYF.